The 14 T cell receptor beta chains in this list originate from one sample, sequenced in a study of early T cells in non-severe SARS-CoV-2 infection. TCRdb re-called the 5' RACE reads through MiXCR, storing one row per CDR3 protein. The sample carries some 59,000 distinct CDR3 sequences, 10% recorded once. Sequencing was performed on whole blood. The receptors shown here come from an adult who was a healthcare worker with PCR-confirmed SARS-CoV-2 infection or an uninfected control (not recorded which).

This clonotype was counted only a few times. The V gene is TRBV5-5, the J gene TRBJ2-2, with a possible D match to TRBD2 (6 bases). Trimming removed 4 bases from V and 6 bases from J, with 13 bases in between. This CDR3 has 14 residues. CDR1 and CDR2 (germline): SGHKS, YYEKEE (reference sequence). For the CDR3, the DNA is TGTGCCAGCAGCGTAACTAGCCACCCCGGGGAGCTGTTTTTT. Translating gives CASSVTSHPGELFF.

This clonotype has a count of ten or more. This chain joins TRBV29-1 and TRBJ1-4; D is unresolved. The length of the CDR3 is 10 residues. CDR1 and CDR2 (germline): SQVTM, ANQGSEA. V lost 6 bases and J lost 5, with 4 bases in between. The CDR3 loop reads CSVYNEKLFF. The CDR3 region has the DNA TGCAGCGTCTACAATGAAAAACTGTTTTTT.

This clonotype was counted a few times. The chain recombines TRBV3-1 with TRBJ2-1; a weak D match, TRBD2 (5 bases). V lost 2 bases to trimming and J lost 5 bases, with 10 bases between them. There are 14 residues in the CDR3. The germline V gene has CDR1 LGHDT and CDR2 YNNKEL (reference sequence). The CDR3 sequence is CASSQSSGDNEQFF. The CDR3 coding sequence is TGTGCCAGCAGCCAATCAAGCGGAGACAATGAGCAGTTCTTC.

This clonotype has a count of ten or more. This rearrangement joins TRBV10-3 to TRBJ2-5, with D possibly being TRBD2 (6 bases). The CDR3 is 13 amino acids. V lost 2 bases and J lost 5, with 9 bases in between. Germline V CDR1 and CDR2: ENHRY, SYGVKD. The CDR3 region has the DNA TGTGCCATCAGTGAGGGGGGGAGTGAGACCCAGTACTTC. Amino acids: CAISEGGSETQYF.

This clonotype was seen ten or more times. CDR3 bases: TGCAGTGCCAAGAGCGGGCACTGGGGGGAGACCCAGTACTTC. Translated: CSAKSGHWGETQYF. This chain links TRBV20-1 with TRBJ2-5, with D tentatively TRBD2 (6 bases). The CDR3 consists of 14 residues. Germline lookup yields CDR1 DFQATT and CDR2 SNEGSKA (reference sequence). Trimming pared 6 bases from V and 5 bases from J, leaving 19 bases between.

This clonotype was found a few times. The CDR3 reads CASSLPGFEQYF. The DNA for the CDR3 is TGTGCCAGCAGCTTACCAGGGTTCGAGCAGTACTTC. V usage is TRBV6-2 or TRBV6-3 and J usage is TRBJ2-7; tentatively, D is TRBD1 (5 bases). The CDR3 consists of 12 residues. Germline lookup yields CDR1 MNHEY and CDR2 SVGEGT. V was clipped by 6 bases and J by 6 bases, with 12 bases between them.

A few counts support this clonotype. The chain uses TRBV29-1 and TRBJ2-2; D is possibly TRBD2 (5 bases). The CDR3 extends over 11 amino acids. Trimming left V 4 bases short and J 7 bases short, with 7 bases between. The germline CDR1 and CDR2 sequences are SQVTM and ANQGSEA. The CDR3: CSVGGHGELFF. The CDR3 DNA is TGCAGCGTTGGCGGGCACGGGGAGCTGTTTTTT.

This clonotype occurred many times. The genes are TRBV5-4 and TRBJ2-5; possibly TRBD2 for D (6 bases). The CDR3 consists of 14 residues. Trimming removed 0 bases from V and 3 bases from J, with 9 bases in between. CDR1 SGHNT and CDR2 YYREEE come from the germline V gene (reference sequence). CDR3 in DNA: TGTGCCAGCAGCTTGGAACTAGCAAAAGAGACCCAGTACTTC. This sequence encodes CASSLELAKETQYF.

This clonotype was recorded a few times. V and J are TRBV24-1 and TRBJ2-3; 8 bases fit TRBD2. The trim removed 4 bases at V and 1 base at J, leaving 3 bases unmatched. From germline, CDR1 is KGHDR and CDR2 SFDVKD. The CDR3 sequence is 15 residues long. The CDR3 region is CATSERGAGTDTQYF. The CDR3 DNA is TGTGCCACCAGTGAGCGGGGGGCGGGCACAGATACGCAGTATTTT.

This clonotype was picked up a small number of times. The V call is TRBV6-6, the J call TRBJ2-7; D is uncertain. The CDR3 is made up of 15 amino acids. V was trimmed by 6 bases and J by 0 bases, leaving 15 bases between them. Germline assignment: CDR1 MNHNY and CDR2 SVGAGI (reference sequence). The CDR3 loop is CASRRTVSSSYEQYF. CDR3 coding DNA: TGTGCCAGCAGACGCACAGTTTCTAGCTCCTACGAGCAGTACTTC.

This clonotype was counted only a few times. The chain joins TRBV5-5 to TRBJ2-1; no firm D call. The CDR3 extends over 12 amino acids. Trimming left V 4 bases short and J 8 bases short, with 10 bases between. The germline V gene encodes CDR1 SGHKS and CDR2 YYEKEE (reference sequence). The CDR3 protein is CASSPMDHEQFF. CDR3 bases: TGTGCCAGCAGCCCTATGGACCATGAGCAGTTCTTC.

This clonotype has at least ten counts. The rearrangement joins TRBV29-1 to TRBJ1-2, with 8 positions matching TRBD1. Germline-derived CDR1 and CDR2 are SQVTM and ANQGSEA. CDR3 size: 13 residues. V lost 6 bases and J lost 2; bases outside the gene matches: 5. CDR3 loop: CSVAGQGNYGYTF. The CDR3 DNA reads TGCAGCGTAGCTGGACAGGGAAACTATGGCTACACCTTC.

The V gene is TRBV11-2, the J gene TRBJ2-2, with a possible D match to TRBD2 (7 bases). In germline, CDR1 is SGHAT, CDR2 FQNNGV. The CDR3 has 16 residues. V gave up 0 bases and J gave up 7 bases, with 15 bases separating them. CDR3 loop: CASSLDPAGAIGELFF. The CDR3 DNA is TGTGCCAGCAGCTTAGATCCGGCGGGGGCTATCGGGGAGCTGTTTTTT.

This clonotype has at least ten counts. CDR3 sequence reads: CSVDIGMYTDTQYF. DNA of the CDR3: TGCAGCGTTGATATAGGGATGTACACAGATACGCAGTATTTT. This chain links TRBV29-1 with TRBJ2-3; no reliable D call. This CDR3 has 14 amino acids. V dropped 3 bases and J dropped 2 bases, with 12 bases sitting between them. The germline CDR1 and CDR2 sequences are SQVTM and ANQGSEA.